Listed below are T cell receptor beta chains from one sample, sequenced in a study of T cells in Graves' hyperthyroidism and ophthalmopathy. Via MiXCR, TCRdb re-called the multiplex PCR reads, giving one row per CDR3 protein. The sample has about 150,000 distinct CDR3 sequences, more than 20% seen once. Sequencing was performed on blood. All receptors come from a woman aged 50 to 60 with Graves' hyperthyroidism that later progressed to Graves' ophthalmopathy. CDR3s include the opening cysteine and the closing phenylalanine or tryptophan. Fields, in order: CDR3 length, clone size, J gene, V gene, D gene, CDR3 DNA, CDR3 protein. D genes are given only for firm matches. The size field is filled for only some rows; it gives once, few, many or a size class.

13 many TRBJ1-5 TRBV20-1 TRBD1 TGCAGTGCTAGCGGACAGGGGATGCAGCCCCAGCATTTT CSASGQGMQPQHF
14 many TRBJ2-7 TRBV18 NA TGTGCCAGCTCACCGAGGCAGGGATCCTACGAGCAGTACTTC CASSPRQGSYEQYF
14 many TRBJ1-4 TRBV20-1 NA TGCAGTGCTAGAGACTTGGCAGAAGGTGAAAAACTGTTTTTT CSARDLAEGEKLFF
16 few TRBJ1-5 TRBV6-1 NA TGTGCCAGCAGTGAAAGGGGCAGGGCTGGGAGTCAGCCCCAGCATTTT CASSERGRAGSQPQHF
15 NA TRBJ1-1 TRBV2 NA TGTGCCAGCAGTGCAGGGGACCCCCCGCACACTGAAGCTTTCTTT CASSAGDPPHTEAFF
12 NA TRBJ2-1 TRBV27 NA TGTGCCAGCAGTTTAGCTGGGAATGAGCAGTCCTTC CASSLAGNEQSF
15 NA TRBJ1-2 TRBV5-4 TRBD1 TGTGCCAGCAGCTCCGACAGGGAGATCCGCTATGGCTACACCTTC CASSSDREIRYGYTF
16 many TRBJ1-2 TRBV20-1 TRBD1 TGCAGTGCTAGAGGGCAGGGGGCGAGGGGCAACTATGGCTACACCTTC CSARGQGARGNYGYTF
17 many TRBJ2-5 TRBV7-6 TRBD2 TGTGCCAGCAGCTTAGATGATCGGGGGGGACCCAGGGAGACCCAGTACTTC CASSLDDRGGPRETQYF
13 NA TRBJ1-2 TRBV28 TRBD1 TGTGCCAGCAAGGTCCTCACAGGGGGCAGCTACACCTTC CASKVLTGGSYTF
14 NA TRBJ1-1 TRBV5-1 NA TGCGCCAGCAGCTTGGAATCTGCCCTGGGGGAAGCTTTCTTT CASSLESALGEAFF
14 NA TRBJ2-7 TRBV7-8 NA TGTGCCAGCAGCCCTTCAACCGGGCTCCACGAGCAGTACTTC CASSPSTGLHEQYF
13 many TRBJ2-7 TRBV3-1 NA TGTGCCAGCAGCCCGACTCCCCCCTACGAGCAGTACTTC CASSPTPPYEQYF
15 few TRBJ2-3 TRBV5-5 TRBD2 TGTGCCAGCAGCTGGACTAGCGGGAACACAGATACGCAGTATTTT CASSWTSGNTDTQYF
16 many TRBJ2-1 TRBV5-1 TRBD2 TGCGCCAGCAGCTGCCTGGGAACTAGCGGGGTCAATGAGCAGTTCTTC CASSCLGTSGVNEQFF
16 NA TRBJ2-2 TRBV9 NA TGTGCCAGCAGCGTAGGGGCGACAGGGAACACCGGGGAGCTGTTTTTT CASSVGATGNTGELFF
16 NA TRBJ2-1 TRBV28 NA TGTGCCAGCAGTTCCCCCGGGACAAAAAGTTACAATGAGCAGTTCTTC CASSSPGTKSYNEQFF
15 many TRBJ2-2 TRBV3-1 TRBD1 TGTGCCAGCAGCCGGAGGACAGGGGCCACCGGGGAGCTGTTTTTT CASSRRTGATGELFF
15 many TRBJ2-5 TRBV6-1 TRBD2 TGTGCCAGCAGTGAACCAGCGGGGGGGGGGGAGACCCAGTACTTC CASSEPAGGGETQYF
15 many TRBJ1-4 TRBV12-3/TRBV12-4 NA TGTGCCAGCAGTTCCTCCTCAGTTTCTAATGAAAAACTGTTTTTT CASSSSSVSNEKLFF
16 many TRBJ1-5 TRBV20-1 NA TGCAGTGCTAGAGATCCCCGTGACGTTAGCAATCAGCCCCAGCATTTT CSARDPRDVSNQPQHF
13 many TRBJ2-7 TRBV5-1 NA TGCGCCAGCAGCTTGGGGGCCACTTCGGAGCAGTACTTC CASSLGATSEQYF
19 medium-sized TRBJ1-2 TRBV7-8 TRBD1 TGTGCCAGCAGCTCACGCTCATCAACCACAGGGGGCGCTCTCTATGGCTACACCTTC CASSSRSSTTGGALYGYTF
14 few TRBJ1-4 TRBV7-9 NA TGTGCCAGCAGCTTAGAGGGAGCTAATGAAAAACTGTTTTTT CASSLEGANEKLFF
15 NA TRBJ2-3 TRBV10-2 TRBD2 TGCGCCAGCAGTAGGAGGGAGGGCCTAGGAGATACGCAGTATTTT CASSRREGLGDTQYF
13 few TRBJ2-1 TRBV5-6 NA TGTGCCAGCAGCTTTGACCCCTACAATGAGCAGTTCTTC CASSFDPYNEQFF
16 NA TRBJ2-7 TRBV19 TRBD1 TGTGCCAGTAGTATAGCGGGACAGCGCCCCCCCTACGAGCAGTACTTC CASSIAGQRPPYEQYF
16 many TRBJ1-1 TRBV3-1 NA TGTGCCAGCAGCCCAAGCTCGGGCAGACTAAACACTGAAGCTTTCTTT CASSPSSGRLNTEAFF
15 NA TRBJ2-1 TRBV28 TRBD2 TGTGCCAGCAGGGGAGGGCCGGCCAGATACAATGAGCAGTTCTTC CASRGGPARYNEQFF
15 once TRBJ2-3 TRBV5-1 NA TGCGCCAGCAGCCAACAAGGAGGGGGCACAGATACGCAGTATTTT CASSQQGGGTDTQYF
13 NA TRBJ2-7 TRBV19 TRBD2 TGTGCCAGTAAGCCAGCGGGAATCAACGAGCAGTACTTC CASKPAGINEQYF
15 NA TRBJ1-3 TRBV4-2 NA TGTGCCAGCAGCCAAGAGGATCGCGCTGGAAACACCATATATTTT CASSQEDRAGNTIYF
18 NA TRBJ2-5 TRBV12-3/TRBV12-4 TRBD2 TGTGCCAGCAGTCTTAGCGGGCGTGGGCTTACATCGGACGAGACCCAGTACTTC CASSLSGRGLTSDETQYF
14 many TRBJ2-3 TRBV30 NA TGTGCCTGGAGTGGGCAGGGTGGCACAGATACGCAGTATTTT CAWSGQGGTDTQYF
15 many TRBJ2-1 TRBV5-1 TRBD2 TGCGCCAGCAGCCCCCTTTCGGGAGGGCCCCATGAGCAGTTCTTC CASSPLSGGPHEQFF
14 many TRBJ2-5 TRBV5-8 NA TGTGCCAGCAGTACCACCGCAGGTTTCGAGACCCAGTACTTC CASSTTAGFETQYF
16 NA TRBJ2-2 TRBV10-1 TRBD1 TGCGCCGCCGCGTCCAAAGACAGGGCTTTCACCGGGGAGCTGTTTTTT CAAASKDRAFTGELFF
14 many TRBJ1-1 TRBV11-2 NA TGTGCCAGCAGCTTAGGGCCTCGGGACACTGAAGCTTTCTTT CASSLGPRDTEAFF
15 many TRBJ2-7 TRBV28 NA TGTGCCACCGAAGAGAGTAGCAAAAGACGCAACGAGCAGTACTTC CATEESSKRRNEQYF
13 few TRBJ2-2 TRBV18 NA TGTGCCAGCTCACCGGACTTCACCGGGGAGCTGTTTTTT CASSPDFTGELFF
13 many TRBJ2-2 TRBV7-9 NA TGTGCCAGCAGCTTATCTCACACCGGGGAGCTGTTTTTT CASSLSHTGELFF
14 many TRBJ1-2 TRBV7-8 NA TGTGCCAGCAGCTTAGCGGGAAGTAACTATGGCTACACCTTC CASSLAGSNYGYTF
17 few TRBJ1-5 TRBV28 NA TGTGCCAGCAGTACGCTCCGGGACCTCTATAGCAATCAGCCCCGGCATTTT CASSTLRDLYSNQPRHF
14 many TRBJ2-3 TRBV15 NA TGTGCCACCAGCTTTAGCGGACCCACAGATACGCAGTATTTT CATSFSGPTDTQYF
13 many TRBJ2-2 TRBV14 NA TGTGCCAGCAGCCAACTGAACACCGGGGAGCTGTTTTTT CASSQLNTGELFF
13 medium-sized TRBJ2-5 TRBV28 NA TGTGCCAGCAGTTTAGTGGCCCAAGAGACCCAGTACTTC CASSLVAQETQYF
12 NA TRBJ2-7 TRBV10-3 NA TGTGCCATCAGCAGGGCTACCTACGAGCAGTACTTC CAISRATYEQYF
14 many TRBJ2-1 TRBV5-8 TRBD1 TGTGCCAGCAGCGGCCGGGACAGGGACAATGAGCAGTTCTTC CASSGRDRDNEQFF
16 NA TRBJ2-7 TRBV20-1 TRBD2 TGCAGTGCTAGTGGGCCGGGACTAGCCAGACCCTACGAGCAGTACTTC CSASGPGLARPYEQYF
15 NA TRBJ2-4 TRBV7-3 TRBD2 TGTGCCAGCAGCCCCCATAGCGGGAGGGTCGACATTCAGTACTTC CASSPHSGRVDIQYF
13 few TRBJ1-2 TRBV5-1 NA TGCGCCAGCACGGGGGGGCGCAACTATGGCTACACCTTC CASTGGRNYGYTF
13 many TRBJ1-1 TRBV6-1 NA TGTGCCAGCAGAAATACGGGAAACACTGAAGCTTTCTTT CASRNTGNTEAFF
15 many TRBJ1-1 TRBV7-6 TRBD1 TGTGCCAGCAGCTTACAGGGGGGCATGAACACTGAAGCTTTCTTT CASSLQGGMNTEAFF